This passage covers 27 T cell receptor beta chains from one sample sequenced in a study of cytomegalovirus exposure and HLA in healthy donors. The PCR made use of 60 Vbeta and 13 Jbeta primers. Repertoires were generated with immunoSEQ multiplex PCR, while TCRdb's copy carries only in-frame clones and drops some. The sample contains more than 110,000 clones, roughly four fifths of which appear only once. Sequencing input: PBMCs. The source of these receptors is a woman aged 50 to 60 in good health and CMV-seropositive.

The rearrangement uses TRBV5-6 and TRBJ1-6; TRBD1 agrees at 11 bases. The CDR3 loop spans 17 amino acids. Trimming removed 5 bases from V and 1 base from J; junction bases left unmatched: 5. From germline, CDR1 is SGHDT and CDR2 YYEEEE. CDR3 in amino acids: CASSWDRGESYNSPLHF. Written as DNA, the CDR3 is TGTGCCAGCAGTTGGGACAGGGGGGAATCCTATAATTCACCCCTCCACTTT. The whole variable domain, filled in from reference TRBV5-6 and TRBJ1-6, reads DAGVTQSPTHLIKTRGQQVTLRCSPKSGHDTVSWYQQALGQGPQFIFQYYEEEERQRGNFPDRFSGHQFPNYSSELNVNALLLGDSALYLCASSWDRGESYNSPLHFGNGTRLTVT.

V and J are TRBV6-1 and TRBJ1-2, with 8 bases that match TRBD1. The CDR3 is made up of 15 amino acids. The germline CDR1 and CDR2 sequences are MNHNS and SASEGT. With 2 bases clipped from V and 4 bases from J, the junction kept 6 bases outside the gene matches. The CDR3 bases are TGTGCCAGCAGTGAACCTGGACAGGGAGCCTATGGCTACACCTTC. It translates to CASSEPGQGAYGYTF.

About this clone: One end of the junction is discordant with germline, which a read error may explain. The chain carries TRBV7-7 and TRBJ2-5, with D possibly TRBD2 on 6 matching bases. The CDR3 runs 15 residues. From germline, CDR1 is SSHAT and CDR2 FNYEAQ (reference sequence). CDR3 DNA sequence: TGTGCTAGCAGCTTAGATCCGGGCCGGGGGGAGACCCAGTACTTC. This sequence encodes CASSLDPGRGETQYF.

J is TRBJ2-1 and V is TRBV6-6; 7 bases match TRBD2. The CDR3 contains 14 residues. V shed 8 bases, J shed 5 bases, and the junction held 9 bases outside the gene matches. Germline V CDR1 and CDR2: MNHNY, SVGAGI (reference sequence). The CDR3 loop is CASCSGGSHNEQFF. The CDR3 DNA reads as TGTGCCAGCTGCTCGGGGGGTTCCCACAATGAGCAGTTCTTC.

The CDR3 protein is CASSLLDTQYF. The CDR3 DNA is TGTGCCAGCAGCTTACTCGATACGCAGTATTTT. The chain couples TRBV7-2 to TRBJ2-3; D remains unclear. From germline, CDR1 is SGHTA and CDR2 FQGNSA. The V end lost 2 bases, the J end lost 6 bases, and 3 bases lay between the germline ends. The CDR3 runs to 11 residues.

The genes are TRBV7-2 and TRBJ2-3, with 15 bases lining up with TRBD2. Germline V gives CDR1 SGHTA, CDR2 FQGNSA. The CDR3 has 16 residues. The junction had 5 bases not matched to a gene; V was cut back by 5 bases and J by 5 bases. CDR3 amino acids: CASSPRTSGGGDTQYF. CDR3 DNA sequence: TGTGCCAGCAGCCCCCGGACTAGCGGGGGGGGAGATACGCAGTATTTT.

This clone was found a few times. The chain recombines TRBV9 with TRBJ2-1; the match to TRBD2 covers 7 bases. J was trimmed by 4 bases and V by 0 bases; bases with no gene match: 4. Per germline, CDR1 SGDLS and CDR2 YYNGEE. The CDR3 extends over 15 amino acids. For the CDR3, the DNA is TGTGCCAGCAGCGTAGGCCAGCGGGAATACAATGAGCAGTTCTTC. As protein: CASSVGQREYNEQFF.

This chain joins TRBV4-1 and TRBJ2-5; TRBD2 might be the D (6 bases). The length of the CDR3 is 14 residues. Trimming stripped 5 bases from V and 4 bases from J, with 14 bases between. The germline gives CDR1 MGHRA, CDR2 YSYEKL. CDR3 nucleotide sequence: TGCGCCAGCAGCTTACTAGCTTTGGGAGAGACCCAGTACTTC. Protein product: CASSLLALGETQYF.

V and J are TRBV6-1 and TRBJ1-3; 7 bases agree with TRBD1. This CDR3 is 14 amino acids long. The V gene's germline CDR1 is MNHNS and CDR2 SASEGT. The V segment lost 6 bases and the J segment 1 base; nucleotides outside the gene matches: 3. CDR3 protein: CASRSTGSGNTIYF. For the CDR3, the DNA is TGTGCCAGCAGATCGACAGGGTCTGGAAACACCATATATTTT.

The genes are TRBV18 and TRBJ2-3, with no clear D. Trimming removed 3 bases at V and 8 bases at J, with 21 bases between. Looked up from germline, CDR1 is KGHSH and CDR2 is LQKENI. CDR3 size: 16 residues. The CDR3 loop is CASSPFTKPTDTTQYF. CDR3 coding DNA: TGTGCCAGCTCACCTTTCACCAAACCCACAGATACTACGCAGTATTTT.

This chain connects TRBV6-5 to TRBJ2-5; a weak D match, TRBD1 (5 bases). The DNA end lines up better with TRBJ2-7; the J call may be wrong. Germline V gives CDR1 MNHEY, CDR2 SVGAGI. The CDR3 runs 13 residues. The CDR3 DNA reads as TGTGCCAGCGCCCGGCCTCAGGGCTACGAGCAGTACTTC. It specifies CASARPQGYEQYF.

In the case of this clone: The junction does not match germline at one end; this may be a read error. This rearrangement joins TRBV19 to TRBJ2-3; D possibly corresponds to TRBD2 (5 bases). Germline V lookup: CDR1 LNHDA, CDR2 SQIVND (reference sequence). The CDR3 loop spans 13 amino acids. The CDR3 reads CASSKGSRDTQYF. CDR3 sequence (DNA): TGTGCCAGTAGTAAAGGGAGCAGAGATACGCAGTATTTT.

This chain connects TRBV5-4 to TRBJ2-5, with TRBD1 as a possible D gene (6 bases). Germline V gives CDR1 SGHNT, CDR2 YYREEE (reference sequence). V lost 2 bases, J lost 5 bases, and 10 bases lay in between. There are 13 residues in the CDR3. This chain's CDR3 is CASSFRGGETQYF. As DNA, the CDR3 is TGTGCCAGCAGCTTCAGGGGTGGGGAGACCCAGTACTTC.

This clone was observed a single time. The rearrangement links TRBV2 to TRBJ1-2; TRBD1 matches at 8 bases. The CDR3 runs to 15 residues. Unmatched junction bases numbered 8, after V lost 2 bases and J lost 6 bases. Germline V lookup: CDR1 SNHLY, CDR2 FYNNEI. The CDR3 region is CASSEIRQGAHGYTF. For the CDR3, the DNA is TGTGCCAGCAGTGAAATAAGGCAGGGGGCGCATGGCTACACCTTC.

This sequence joins TRBV6-6 and TRBJ1-1; D is unclear. CDR3 length equals 15 residues. V lost 4 bases, J lost 0 bases, and 12 bases lay in between. CDR1 and CDR2 from the germline V gene are MNHNY and SVGAGI (reference sequence). The CDR3 region is CASSLRGSMNTEAFF. In DNA form, the CDR3 reads TGTGCCAGCAGTTTACGGGGTTCCATGAACACTGAAGCTTTCTTT.

The CDR3 here is CASSRQTGELFF. The DNA for the CDR3 is TGTGCCAGCAGTCGACAGACCGGGGAGCTGTTTTTT. The chain combines TRBV28 with TRBJ2-2, with D maybe TRBD1 (5 bases). Germline V lookup: CDR1 MDHEN, CDR2 SYDVKM. Trimming took off 5 bases at V and 5 bases at J, with 6 bases between the two ends. The CDR3 loop spans 12 amino acids.

The chain is built from TRBV5-4 and TRBJ2-1, with 9 bases that match TRBD2. Germline CDR1 reads SGHNT; CDR2 reads YYREEE (reference sequence). The CDR3 sequence is 14 residues long. V lost 5 bases to trimming and J lost 4 bases; unmatched junction nucleotides: 4. CDR3 sequence reads: CASRSGGPYNEQFF. CDR3 nucleotides: TGTGCCAGCAGAAGCGGGGGGCCTTACAATGAGCAGTTCTTC.

V and J are TRBV27 and TRBJ2-1; TRBD1 matches at 7 bases. This CDR3 spans 15 amino acids. The V gene's germline CDR1 is MNHEY and CDR2 SMNVEV (reference sequence). J was trimmed by 6 bases and V by 5 bases; bases with no gene match: 10. This chain's CDR3 is CASSPRQGEVNEQFF. CDR3 nucleotides: TGTGCCAGCAGTCCTCGACAGGGCGAGGTCAATGAGCAGTTCTTC.

The genes are TRBV5-4 and TRBJ2-1; TRBD2 matches 8 bases. The V gene's germline CDR1 is SGHNT and CDR2 YYREEE (reference sequence). This CDR3 has 14 residues. The J segment lost 7 bases and the V segment lost 1 base, leaving 4 bases of the junction unmatched. The CDR3 sequence is CASSLRGGLNEQFF. As DNA, the CDR3 is TGTGCCAGCAGCTTGCGGGGGGGCCTGAATGAGCAGTTCTTC.

The chain joins TRBV7-9 to TRBJ1-1; D gene uncertain. Germline CDR1 and CDR2: SEHNR and FQNEAQ (reference sequence). The CDR3 has 15 residues. The ends were cut back, 2 bases at V and 3 bases at J, with 13 bases in the middle. The CDR3 nucleotides read TGTGCCAGCAGCTTAAGTAGAGGGTTGGACACTGAAGCTTTCTTT. Its protein is CASSLSRGLDTEAFF.

This clone was detected only a few times. This chain uses TRBV7-2 with TRBJ1-1; D is unclear. V gave up 2 bases and J gave up 7 bases, with 8 bases separating them. This CDR3 is built from 12 residues. The germline gives CDR1 SGHTA, CDR2 FQGNSA. The CDR3 sequence is CASSLLRGEAFF. CDR3 DNA: TGTGCCAGCAGCTTACTTCGGGGTGAAGCTTTCTTT.

The V and J genes are TRBV11-2 and TRBJ2-2; 8 positions agree with TRBD2. The CDR3 has 16 residues. V trimming: 3 bases; J trimming: 1 base; junction bases outside the gene matches: 4. Per the germline V gene, CDR1 is SGHAT and CDR2 is FQNNGV. CDR3 residues: CASSFRRGGNTGELFF. CDR3 nucleotides: TGTGCCAGCAGCTTTAGACGGGGGGGGAACACCGGGGAGCTGTTTTTT.

V and J are TRBV27 and TRBJ2-1; TRBD2 matches at 11 bases. Looked up from germline, CDR1 is MNHEY and CDR2 is SMNVEV (reference sequence). Germline trimming cut 3 bases from V and 7 bases from J; bases unmatched to any gene: 8. There are 16 residues in the CDR3. CDR3 DNA: TGTGCCAGCAGTTTTTTAGCGGGGGGGTATGAGAATGAGCAGTTCTTC. As protein: CASSFLAGGYENEQFF.

The chain employs TRBV7-2 and TRBJ2-1; D is possibly TRBD2 (5 bases). The CDR3 is 17 amino acids. Deletions cut 2 bases from V and 0 bases from J, with 14 bases between. CDR1 and CDR2 (germline): SGHTA, FQGNSA. The DNA of the CDR3 is TGTGCCAGCAGCTTAAGGTCTAGCACAAGCTCCTACAATGAGCAGTTCTTC. Protein: CASSLRSSTSSYNEQFF. Full variable domain (outside the CDR3, taken from reference TRBV7-2 and TRBJ2-1): GAGVSQSPSNKVTEKGKDVELRCDPISGHTALYWYRQSLGQGLEFLIYFQGNSAPDKSGLPSDRFSAERTGGSVSTLTIQRTQQEDSAVYLCASSLRSSTSSYNEQFFGPGTRLTVL.

The V call is TRBV10-3, the J call TRBJ1-2; 7 bases agree with TRBD1. Germline V gives CDR1 ENHRY, CDR2 SYGVKD. This CDR3 comprises 13 residues. J lost 4 bases, V lost 6 bases, and 5 bases had no gene match. CDR3 sequence: CAISSHRGYGYTF. CDR3 DNA: TGTGCCATCAGCAGTCACAGGGGCTATGGCTACACCTTC.

The V and J genes are TRBV6-4 and TRBJ2-2; 8 nucleotides agree with TRBD2. V was pared by 6 bases and J by 5 bases, with 11 bases of the junction left unmatched. The CDR3 is 16 amino acids. Germline CDR1 reads MRHNA; CDR2 reads SNTAGT. CDR3 loop: CASSVAGGGLTGELFF. CDR3 nucleotides: TGTGCCAGCAGCGTCGCAGGCGGGGGGTTAACCGGGGAGCTGTTTTTT.

A few counts support this clone. This rearrangement joins TRBV7-8 to TRBJ2-5; D not resolved. The last part of the DNA fits TRBJ2-7 better; the J call may be wrong. Germline V CDR1 and CDR2: SGHVS, FQNEAQ. The CDR3 covers 11 residues. CDR3 coding DNA: TGTGCCAGCAGCTTATATCACGAGCAGTACTTC. This encodes CASSLYHEQYF.